A single sample is the source of the 10 T cell receptor beta chains below, sequenced in a study of cytomegalovirus exposure and HLA in healthy donors. Amplification used 60 Vbeta primers and 13 Jbeta primers. This table comes from immunoSEQ multiplex PCR, and its TCRdb copy is limited to in-frame clones, with some not included. The sample includes some 120,000 clones, about 81% of them seen just once. The source material was PBMCs. The receptors were sampled from a woman aged 25 to 45 in good health and CMV-seronegative.

The gene calls are TRBV11-2 and TRBJ2-2; D uncertain. V lost 5 bases and J 4 bases, leaving 8 bases between the germline ends. Germline V gene lookup returns CDR1 SGHAT and CDR2 FQNNGV. The CDR3 has 13 amino acids. CDR3 sequence: CASSAHITGELFF. The CDR3 DNA follows: TGTGCCAGCAGCGCCCACATCACCGGGGAGCTGTTTTTT.

The chain is built from TRBV4-1 and TRBJ2-1; D gene ambiguous. The CDR3 has 18 amino acids. The germline CDR1 and CDR2 sequences are MGHRA and YSYEKL. Trimming removed 1 base from V and 0 bases from J, with 16 bases in between. As DNA, the CDR3 is TGCGCCAGCAGCCAAGCAGAAGGTAGCCTGTTCTCCTACAATGAGCAGTTCTTC. Its protein product is CASSQAEGSLFSYNEQFF.

The chain has TRBV5-5 and TRBJ1-1, with TRBD1 matching over 7 bases. Germline V gene lookup returns CDR1 SGHKS and CDR2 YYEKEE (reference sequence). The junction had 3 bases not matched to a gene; V was cut back by 4 bases and J by 0 bases. The CDR3 consists of 14 residues. The CDR3: CASSPTGMNTEAFF. In DNA form, the CDR3 reads TGTGCCAGCAGCCCGACAGGGATGAACACTGAAGCTTTCTTT.

This rearrangement joins TRBV7-9 to TRBJ2-1; 16 bases are a match to TRBD2. Germline values: CDR1 SEHNR, CDR2 FQNEAQ (reference sequence). The CDR3 length is 17 residues. The J segment lost 3 bases and the V segment lost 5 bases, leaving 4 bases of the junction unmatched. CDR3 in DNA: TGTGCCAGCAGCCCGGGACTAGCGGGGGGGGTCTACAATGAGCAGTTCTTC. It yields the protein CASSPGLAGGVYNEQFF.

This chain links TRBV7-2 with TRBJ1-3; TRBD1 aligns across 9 bases. Germline V gene data show CDR1 as SGHTA and CDR2 as FQGNSA. The V and J ends lost 3 bases and 4 bases, in that order; junction bases with no gene match: 4. The CDR3 loop spans 15 amino acids. The CDR3 DNA reads TGTGCCAGCAGCTTGGGTGGGACAGGGGGAAACACCATATATTTT. Translated: CASSLGGTGGNTIYF.

The chain couples TRBV5-1 to TRBJ1-6, with 7 bases aligning to TRBD1. V was pared by 4 bases and J by 6 bases, with 7 bases of the junction left unmatched. CDR1 and CDR2 from the germline V gene are SGHRS and YFSETQ. The length of the CDR3 is 15 residues. The CDR3 is CASSPRGFGNSPLHF. The CDR3, as DNA: TGCGCCAGCAGCCCCAGGGGGTTTGGTAATTCACCCCTCCACTTT.

The chain couples TRBV27 to TRBJ2-1; D remains ambiguous. V lost 6 bases and J 0 bases, leaving 12 bases between the germline ends. CDR1 and CDR2 from the germline V gene are MNHEY and SMNVEV (reference sequence). This CDR3 is built from 15 residues. CDR3 sequence reads: CASSIFYSSYNEQFF. CDR3 coding DNA: TGTGCCAGCAGCATTTTTTATAGCTCCTACAATGAGCAGTTCTTC.

The chain employs TRBV7-9 and TRBJ2-3; no definite D call. There are 12 residues in the CDR3. Germline V gene lookup returns CDR1 SEHNR and CDR2 FQNEAQ (reference sequence). Trimming stripped 2 bases from V and 4 bases from J, with 4 bases between. For the CDR3, the DNA is TGTGCCAGCAGCTTAACATCAGATACGCAGTATTTT. This encodes CASSLTSDTQYF.

The rearrangement uses TRBV27 and TRBJ1-4; 7 positions match TRBD1. The V gene end was trimmed by 6 bases and the J gene end by 0 bases; junction bases not matched to a gene: 1. The CDR3 extends over 14 amino acids. Germline-derived CDR1 and CDR2 are MNHEY and SMNVEV (reference sequence). CDR3 region: CASRGTATNEKLFF. The CDR3 nucleotides read TGTGCCAGCAGGGGGACAGCAACTAATGAAAAACTGTTTTTT.

This chain connects TRBV21-1 to TRBJ2-2; no DNA check was done on the table's D call, TRBD2. TRBV21-1 is given as a pseudogene. This CDR3 has 22 amino acids. The CDR3 sequence: CASSKGRSGWDSYRIDTGELFF. For the CDR3, the DNA is TGTGCCAGCAGCAAAGGGAGAAGCGGTTGGGACTCCTATCGTATCGACACCGGGGAGCTGTTTTTT.